This T cell receptor beta chain was captured in a study of Graves' ophthalmopathy and Graves' hyperthyroidism. The ends lost 4 bases at V and 5 bases at J; junction bases unmatched: 3. Per the germline V gene, CDR1 is SEHNR and CDR2 is FQNEAQ (reference sequence). The CDR3 spans 14 residues. Amplification of TCR beta CDR3 regions used RNA transcripts. Scientists carried out first-round RT-PCR using HTBI primers and then a second-round multiplex PCR. TCRdb analysed the multiplex PCR reads with MiXCR anew, one entry per CDR3 protein. Of some 390,000 distinct CDR3 sequences listed, about 16% are singletons. Under 3 months in duration, the ophthalmopathy in affected donors had moderate-to-severe activity, CAS ≥3 and NOSPECS ≥4.

This receptor was taken from a woman between 18 and 29 years old with Graves' ophthalmopathy. This sequence joins TRBV7-9 and TRBJ2-7; TRBD2 aligns across 12 bases. Sequenced: peripheral blood. This chain's CDR3 is CASSSTSGSHEQYF. CDR3 DNA sequence: TGTGCCAGCAGCTCGACTAGCGGGAGTCACGAGCAGTACTTC.